The next 22 T cell receptor beta chains were all read from a single sample in a study of PD-L1 blockade in urothelial cancer. Data came from immunoSEQ multiplex PCR; TCRdb stores just in-frame clones and leaves some out. The sample has 40,000 to 55,000 clones; more than 70% are singletons. Noted time point: peripheral blood 6 weeks after treatment start. The specimen comprised PBMCs, sampled around atezolizumab (anti-PD-L1) treatment. The receptors derive from a man aged 55 to 69 with urothelial cancer.

This chain uses TRBV9 with TRBJ1-3; 7 nucleotides line up with TRBD1. Germline V gene data show CDR1 as SGDLS and CDR2 as YYNGEE. CDR3 size: 14 residues. After removal of 4 bases from V and 4 bases from J, the junction contained 5 bases not matched to a gene. For the CDR3, the DNA is TGTGCCAGCAGCCCTACAGGGGAAGGAAACACCATATATTTT. This gives the protein CASSPTGEGNTIYF.

The chain carries TRBV27 and TRBJ2-1; the D gene is possibly TRBD1 (6 bases). This CDR3 has 14 residues. Germline values: CDR1 MNHEY, CDR2 SMNVEV (reference sequence). With 4 bases removed from V and 12 bases from J, the gap between germline ends came to 19 bases. In nucleotides, the CDR3 is TGTGCCAGCAGTTCGAGAGGGGGTTCTTCGGCGCAGTTCTTC. Translating gives CASSSRGGSSAQFF.

This clone was seen only once. This rearrangement joins TRBV12-5 to TRBJ2-3, with D unclear. Germline lookup yields CDR1 LGHNT and CDR2 FRNRAP. The CDR3 runs 14 residues. V lost 2 bases and J lost 5, with 11 bases in between. The chain's CDR3 is CASGLRTRGDTQYF. For the CDR3, the DNA is TGTGCTAGTGGTTTGCGCACACGCGGAGATACGCAGTATTTT.

This clone was found a few times. This chain joins TRBV6-5 and TRBJ2-2, with TRBD1 matching 10 bases. CDR3 length equals 15 residues. The J segment lost 5 bases and the V segment lost 5 bases, leaving 5 bases of the junction unmatched. Germline V lookup: CDR1 MNHEY, CDR2 SVGAGI. CDR3 in amino acids: CASSLRQGATGELFF. Here the CDR3 DNA reads TGTGCCAGCAGTCTGCGACAGGGGGCGACCGGGGAGCTGTTTTTT.

The V call is TRBV19, the J call TRBJ1-2; 7 bases agree with TRBD1. After removal of 4 bases from V and 5 bases from J, the junction contained 7 bases not matched to a gene. This CDR3 has 14 amino acids. Per the germline V gene, CDR1 is LNHDA and CDR2 is SQIVND (reference sequence). In DNA form, the CDR3 reads TGTGCCAGTAGTACCACAAACAGGGGATATGGCTACACCTTC. Amino acid sequence: CASSTTNRGYGYTF.

This clone came up a few times. V usage is TRBV30 and J usage is TRBJ1-5; D call uncertain. The V end lost 1 base, the J end lost 7 bases, and 11 bases lay between the germline ends. The CDR3 is made up of 13 amino acids. Germline loops: CDR1 GTSNPN, CDR2 SVGIG (reference sequence). The CDR3 nucleotides are TGTGCCTGGAGTGGCGGTCCCCGGCAGCCCCAGCATTTT. It specifies CAWSGGPRQPQHF.

The rearrangement joins TRBV18 to TRBJ1-5, with D perhaps matching TRBD1 (6 bases). The CDR3 is made up of 14 amino acids. V lost 4 bases and J 4 bases, leaving 11 bases between the germline ends. Per the germline V gene, CDR1 is KGHSH and CDR2 is LQKENI. CDR3 sequence reads: CASSLNRVNQPQHF. CDR3 in DNA: TGTGCCAGCTCACTCAACAGGGTTAATCAGCCCCAGCATTTT.

This clone was seen only once. This rearrangement joins TRBV15 to TRBJ2-3; D uncertain. Germline V CDR1 and CDR2: LNHNV, YYDKDF (reference sequence). V gave up 0 bases and J gave up 5 bases, with 12 bases separating them. The CDR3 spans 15 residues. The DNA for the CDR3 is TGTGCCACCAGCAGAGATGCATCAACCGGAGATACGCAGTATTTT. This translates into CATSRDASTGDTQYF. Filled out from reference TRBV15 and TRBJ2-3, the complete variable domain reads DAMVIQNPRYQVTQFGKPVTLSCSQTLNHNVMYWYQQKSSQAPKLLFHYYDKDFNNEADTPDNFQSRRPNTSFCFLDIRSPGLGDTAMYLCATSRDASTGDTQYFGPGTRLTVL.

This clone appeared a single time. This rearrangement joins TRBV12-5 to TRBJ2-6; possibly TRBD1 for D (5 bases). This CDR3 has 17 amino acids. Trimming left V 2 bases short and J 3 bases short, with 14 bases between. CDR1 is LGHNT and CDR2 is FRNRAP in the germline V gene. The CDR3 is CASGLPSDSSGANVLTF. CDR3 DNA: TGTGCTAGTGGTTTGCCATCAGACAGTAGTGGGGCCAACGTCCTGACTTTC.

V is TRBV6-5 and J is TRBJ1-2; 7 positions match TRBD1. V lost 2 bases and J lost 6; bases outside the gene matches: 6. Germline values: CDR1 MNHEY, CDR2 SVGAGI. The CDR3 covers 14 residues. The CDR3, as DNA: TGTGCCAGCAGTTACGGGAAACAGGGGAATGGCTACACCTTC. This translates into CASSYGKQGNGYTF.

The chain recombines TRBV7-2 with TRBJ2-7, with D tentatively TRBD2 (5 bases). Germline V lookup: CDR1 SGHTA, CDR2 FQGNSA. CDR3 length: 15 amino acids. Trimming stripped 1 base from V and 5 bases from J, with 15 bases between. The CDR3 reads CASSLVEAGIHEQYF. DNA for the CDR3: TGTGCCAGCAGCTTAGTGGAAGCCGGGATCCACGAGCAGTACTTC.

The rearrangement uses TRBV12-5 and TRBJ2-1, with 9 bases lining up with TRBD2. The germline V gene encodes CDR1 LGHNT and CDR2 FRNRAP. J was trimmed by 8 bases and V by 6 bases; bases with no gene match: 11. The CDR3 is 15 residues long. CDR3 amino acids: CASGRGVAGVYEQFF. CDR3 DNA: TGTGCTAGTGGAAGGGGGGTAGCGGGAGTATATGAGCAGTTCTTC. Variable domain in full (rest from reference TRBV12-5 and TRBJ2-1): DARVTQTPRHKVTEMGQEVTMRCQPILGHNTVFWYRQTMMQGLELLAYFRNRAPLDDSGMPKDRFSAEMPDATLATLKIQPSEPRDSAVYFCASGRGVAGVYEQFFGPGTRLTVL.

The rearrangement joins TRBV4-3 to TRBJ1-2, with D perhaps matching TRBD1 (5 bases). Germline values: CDR1 LGHNA, CDR2 YSLEER. The CDR3 totals 15 residues. V was trimmed by 4 bases and J by 5 bases, leaving 17 bases between them. In DNA form, the CDR3 reads TGCGCCAGCAGCCCAGGGCAGGGTGGGACTTATGGCTACACCTTC. Its protein product is CASSPGQGGTYGYTF.

The chain couples TRBV30 to TRBJ1-5; 9 bases map to TRBD1. Per germline, CDR1 GTSNPN and CDR2 SVGIG (reference sequence). With 5 bases clipped from V and 6 bases from J, the junction kept 8 bases outside the gene matches. There are 14 residues in the CDR3. The CDR3 region has the DNA TGTGCCTGGGCCCCGGGACAGGGAGGTCAGCCCCAGCATTTT. Translation: CAWAPGQGGQPQHF.

There are a few counts of this clone. The rearrangement uses TRBV6-5 and TRBJ1-2; TRBD1 matches at 7 bases. CDR1 is MNHEY and CDR2 is SVGAGI in the germline V gene. V shed 6 bases, J shed 4 bases, and the junction held 5 bases outside the gene matches. The CDR3 is 13 amino acids. The CDR3 spells CASSQDRVYGYTF. The CDR3 region has the DNA TGTGCCAGCAGCCAAGACAGGGTCTATGGCTACACCTTC.

The gene calls are TRBV19 and TRBJ1-4, with 7 bases that match TRBD1. Trimming at V came to 6 bases and at J to 4 bases, leaving 5 bases not matched to a gene. This CDR3 spans 14 amino acids. The germline V gene has CDR1 LNHDA and CDR2 SQIVND (reference sequence). The CDR3 protein is CASRTGTDNEKLFF. The CDR3 bases are TGTGCCAGTAGGACCGGGACAGATAATGAAAAACTGTTTTTT.

This chain connects TRBV19 to TRBJ1-5, with 7 bases identical to TRBD1. Trimming cost V 4 bases and J 3 bases; bases outside gene matches: 9. The germline CDR1 and CDR2 sequences are LNHDA and SQIVND (reference sequence). This CDR3 region has 16 residues. CDR3 nucleotide sequence: TGTGCCAGTAGTAAAGGGGGCCAGATAAACAATCAGCCCCAGCATTTT. Amino acid sequence: CASSKGGQINNQPQHF.

V usage is TRBV7-3 and J usage is TRBJ2-5, with 14 bases fitting TRBD2. This CDR3 spans 17 amino acids. CDR1 SGHTA and CDR2 FQGTGA come from the germline V gene. V gave up 3 bases and J gave up 2 bases; unmatched junction bases: 5. The CDR3 loop reads CASSLTSGGAEQETQYF. As DNA, the CDR3 is TGTGCCAGCAGCTTGACTAGCGGGGGGGCGGAGCAAGAGACCCAGTACTTC.

The rearrangement joins TRBV11-2 to TRBJ1-2; D is undetermined. CDR1 SGHAT and CDR2 FQNNGV come from the germline V gene. This CDR3 has 13 residues. V was cut by 5 bases and J by 5 bases, with 12 bases left in between. The CDR3 sequence: CASSTRGGYGYTF. CDR3 nucleotides: TGTGCCAGCAGCACTCGGGGTGGGTATGGCTACACCTTC.

V and J are TRBV19 and TRBJ2-2, with 12 bases fitting TRBD2. CDR3 length: 19 amino acids. The germline V gene has CDR1 LNHDA and CDR2 SQIVND (reference sequence). V shed 6 bases and J 2 bases; nucleotides not matched to a gene: 13. As DNA, the CDR3 is TGTGCCAGTAGGAGCCTAGCGGGAGGGCCGGTAAGAAACACCGGGGAGCTGTTTTTT. Protein product: CASRSLAGGPVRNTGELFF.

Only a few counts were recorded for this clone. The chain couples TRBV28 to TRBJ1-5; the match to TRBD1 covers 7 bases. V was pared by 3 bases and J by 5 bases, with 10 bases of the junction left unmatched. This CDR3 has 16 amino acids. CDR1 is MDHEN, CDR2 SYDVKM, per germline. The CDR3 here is CASSFIGDRDHQPQHF. As DNA, the CDR3 is TGTGCCAGCAGTTTTATCGGCGACAGGGACCATCAGCCCCAGCATTTT.

V is TRBV4-3 and J is TRBJ2-5, with TRBD2 identical over 7 bases. In germline, CDR1 is LGHNA, CDR2 YSLEER. CDR3 size: 14 residues. V shed 1 base and J 4 bases; nucleotides not matched to a gene: 3. Here the CDR3 reads CASSQGTGGETQYF. As DNA, the CDR3 is TGCGCCAGCAGCCAAGGTACGGGAGGAGAGACCCAGTACTTC.